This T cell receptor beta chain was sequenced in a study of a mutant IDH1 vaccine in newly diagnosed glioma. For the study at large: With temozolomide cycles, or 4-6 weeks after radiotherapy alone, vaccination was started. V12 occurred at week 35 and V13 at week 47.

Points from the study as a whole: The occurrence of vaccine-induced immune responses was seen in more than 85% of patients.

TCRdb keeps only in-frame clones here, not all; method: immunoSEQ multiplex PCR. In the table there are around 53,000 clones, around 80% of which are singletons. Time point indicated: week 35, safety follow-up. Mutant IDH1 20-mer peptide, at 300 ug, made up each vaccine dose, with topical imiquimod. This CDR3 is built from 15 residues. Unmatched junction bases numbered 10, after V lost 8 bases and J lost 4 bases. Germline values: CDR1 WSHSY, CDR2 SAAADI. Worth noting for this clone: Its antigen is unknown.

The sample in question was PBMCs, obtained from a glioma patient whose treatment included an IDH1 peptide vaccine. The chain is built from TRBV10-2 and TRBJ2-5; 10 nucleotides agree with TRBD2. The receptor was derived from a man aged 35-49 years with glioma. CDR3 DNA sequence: TGCGCCAGCGAGAGGGAAGCGGGGGGGCGAGAGACCCAGTACTTC. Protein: CASEREAGGRETQYF.